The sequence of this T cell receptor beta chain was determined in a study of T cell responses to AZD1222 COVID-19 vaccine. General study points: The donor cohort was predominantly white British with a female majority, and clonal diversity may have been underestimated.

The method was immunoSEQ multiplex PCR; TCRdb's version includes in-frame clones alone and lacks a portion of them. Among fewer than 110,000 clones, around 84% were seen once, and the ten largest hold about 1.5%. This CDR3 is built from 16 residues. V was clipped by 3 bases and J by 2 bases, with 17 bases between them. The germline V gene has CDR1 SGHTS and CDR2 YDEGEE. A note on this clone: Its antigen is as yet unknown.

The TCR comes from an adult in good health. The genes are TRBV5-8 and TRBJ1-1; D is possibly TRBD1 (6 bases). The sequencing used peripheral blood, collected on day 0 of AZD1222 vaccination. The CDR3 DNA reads TGTGCCAGCAGCTATACACCGGGACAAACAAACACTGAAGCTTTCTTT. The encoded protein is CASSYTPGQTNTEAFF.